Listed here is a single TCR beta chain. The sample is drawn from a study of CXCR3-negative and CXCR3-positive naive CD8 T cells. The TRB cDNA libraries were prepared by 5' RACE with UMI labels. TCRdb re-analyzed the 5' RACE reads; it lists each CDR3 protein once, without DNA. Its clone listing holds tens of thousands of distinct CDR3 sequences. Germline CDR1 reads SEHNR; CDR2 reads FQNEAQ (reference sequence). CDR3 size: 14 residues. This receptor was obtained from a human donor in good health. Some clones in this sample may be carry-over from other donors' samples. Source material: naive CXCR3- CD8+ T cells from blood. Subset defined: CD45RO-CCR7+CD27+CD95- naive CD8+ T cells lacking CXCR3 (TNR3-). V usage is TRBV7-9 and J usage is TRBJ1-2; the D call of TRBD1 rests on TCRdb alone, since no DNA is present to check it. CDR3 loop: CASSLATGFYGYTF.